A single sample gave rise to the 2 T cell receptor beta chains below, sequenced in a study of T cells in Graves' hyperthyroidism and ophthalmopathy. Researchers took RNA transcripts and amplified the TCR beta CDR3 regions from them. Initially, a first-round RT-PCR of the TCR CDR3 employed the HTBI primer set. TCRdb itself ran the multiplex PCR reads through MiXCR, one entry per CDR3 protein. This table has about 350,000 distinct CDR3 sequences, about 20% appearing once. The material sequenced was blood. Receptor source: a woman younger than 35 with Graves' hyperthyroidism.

Here the CDR3 reads CASSQGSSPYEQYF. DNA of the CDR3: TGTGCCAGCAGCCAAGGATCTAGTCCCTACGAGCAGTACTTC. The chain links TRBV3-1 to TRBJ2-7; no clear D. Germline V gene data show CDR1 as LGHDT and CDR2 as YNNKEL (reference sequence). The length of the CDR3 is 14 residues. Trimming shortened V by 1 base and J by 2 bases, and 9 bases separated the two germline ends.

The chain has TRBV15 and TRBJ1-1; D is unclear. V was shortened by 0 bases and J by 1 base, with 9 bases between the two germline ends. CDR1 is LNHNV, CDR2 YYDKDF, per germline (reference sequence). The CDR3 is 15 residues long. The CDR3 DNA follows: TGTGCCACCAGCAGAGATTTTAAAAAGAACACTGAAGCTTTCTTT. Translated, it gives CATSRDFKKNTEAFF.